This TCR beta chain is from a study of vaccination and CD4 T cells after COVID-19. Sequencing of cultured CD4+ T cell DNA used the Oncomine TCR Beta short-read assay. Genomic DNA from cultured CD4+ T cells was extracted. MiXCR was run by TCRdb on the PCR reads, yielding one entry per CDR3 protein. The sample includes around 19,000 distinct CDR3 sequences, 40% to 45% of them seen just once. In the case of this clonotype: The antigen remains unidentified.

Treatment denoted: approximately nine-day PBMC culture with coronavirus spike peptide pools or control peptides (ViraFEST assay). The source is a human donor who had recovered from COVID-19. The sequencing input was CD4+ T cells from blood, cultured in vitro.

The CDR3 here is CASSESWDTAEAFF. DNA of the CDR3: TGCGCCAGCAGTGAGTCCTGGGACACCGCTGAAGCTTTCTTT. This chain links TRBV10-1 with TRBJ1-1; TRBD1 might be the D (6 bases). This CDR3 contains 14 residues. The V gene lost 0 bases and the J gene lost 6 bases, with 11 bases spanning the gap. Germline CDR1 and CDR2: WNHNN and SYGVQD (reference sequence).